This T cell receptor (beta chain) was recovered during a study of T cell responses to AZD1222 COVID-19 vaccine. Findings and limits, study-wide: Spike-specific TCR breadth and depth rose after two AZD1222 doses. No repertoire was sampled before or during the peak T cell response, only after it.

The V end lost 5 bases, the J end lost 7 bases, and 17 bases lay between the germline ends. Germline V gene data show CDR1 as SEHNR and CDR2 as FQNEAQ (reference sequence). The CDR3 consists of 15 residues. Clones were sequenced by immunoSEQ multiplex PCR, and TCRdb holds only the in-frame ones, with some missing. The sample records about 170,000 clones, 87% being singletons. Comment on this clone: Its antigen is currently unknown.

The source is an adult who received the AZD1222 COVID-19 vaccine. Sequenced material: peripheral blood, taken 28 days after the second AZD1222 dose. The chain has TRBV7-9 and TRBJ1-4; unclear D gene. The CDR3 coding sequence is TGTGCCAGCAGCCTACGGACCCCCGCAGGTGAAAAACTGTTTTTT. This codes for CASSLRTPAGEKLFF. The full variable domain, completed using reference TRBV7-9 and TRBJ1-4, is DTGVSQNPRHKITKRGQNVTFRCDPISEHNRLYWYRQTLGQGPEFLTYFQNEAQLEKSRLLSDRFSAERPKGSFSTLEIQRTEQGDSAMYLCASSLRTPAGEKLFFGSGTQLSVL.